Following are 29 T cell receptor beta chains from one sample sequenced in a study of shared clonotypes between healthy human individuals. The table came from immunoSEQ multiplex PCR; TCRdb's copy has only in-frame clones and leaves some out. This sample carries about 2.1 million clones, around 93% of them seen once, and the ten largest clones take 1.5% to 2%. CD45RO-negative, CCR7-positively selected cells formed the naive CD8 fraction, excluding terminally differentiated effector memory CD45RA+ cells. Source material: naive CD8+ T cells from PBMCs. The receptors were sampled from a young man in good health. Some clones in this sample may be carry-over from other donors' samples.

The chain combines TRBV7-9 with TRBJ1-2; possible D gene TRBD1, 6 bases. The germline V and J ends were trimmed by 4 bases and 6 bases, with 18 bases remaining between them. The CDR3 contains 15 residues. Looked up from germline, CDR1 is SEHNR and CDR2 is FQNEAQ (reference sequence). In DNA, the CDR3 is TGTGCCAGCAGCTCCGGGACACTTTTAAGGGATGGCTACACCTTC. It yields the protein CASSSGTLLRDGYTF. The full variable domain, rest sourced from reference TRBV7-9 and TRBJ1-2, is DTGVSQNPRHKITKRGQNVTFRCDPISEHNRLYWYRQTLGQGPEFLTYFQNEAQLEKSRLLSDRFSAERPKGSFSTLEIQRTEQGDSAMYLCASSSGTLLRDGYTFGSGTRLTVV.

The CDR3 coding sequence is TGTGCCAGCAGCTTACCTGCTTCGGGCGGGGAGCTGTTTTTT. Translated, it gives CASSLPASGGELFF. The V gene is TRBV7-9, the J gene TRBJ2-2, with D hard to call. Germline V gives CDR1 SEHNR, CDR2 FQNEAQ (reference sequence). With 2 bases removed from V and 7 bases from J, the gap between germline ends came to 11 bases. The CDR3 spans 14 residues.

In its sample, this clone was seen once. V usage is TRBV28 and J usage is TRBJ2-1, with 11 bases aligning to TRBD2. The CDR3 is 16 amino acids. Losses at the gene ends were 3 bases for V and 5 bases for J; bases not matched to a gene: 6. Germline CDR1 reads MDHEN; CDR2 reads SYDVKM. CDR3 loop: CASSLMGLAENNEQFF. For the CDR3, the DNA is TGTGCCAGCAGTTTGATGGGACTAGCGGAGAACAATGAGCAGTTCTTC.

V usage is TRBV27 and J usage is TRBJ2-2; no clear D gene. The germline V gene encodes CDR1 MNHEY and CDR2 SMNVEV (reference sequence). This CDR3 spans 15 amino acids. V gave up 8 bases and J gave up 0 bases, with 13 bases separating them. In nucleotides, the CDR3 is TGTGCCAGCGCGACGGTCGACGCGAACACCGGGGAGCTGTTTTTT. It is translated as CASATVDANTGELFF.

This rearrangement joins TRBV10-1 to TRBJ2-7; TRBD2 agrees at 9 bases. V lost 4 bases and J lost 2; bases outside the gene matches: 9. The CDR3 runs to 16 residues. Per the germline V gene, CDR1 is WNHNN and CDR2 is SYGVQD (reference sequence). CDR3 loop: CASSGSFSGGAYEQYF. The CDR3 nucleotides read TGCGCCAGCAGTGGTTCCTTTAGCGGGGGAGCCTACGAGCAGTACTTC.

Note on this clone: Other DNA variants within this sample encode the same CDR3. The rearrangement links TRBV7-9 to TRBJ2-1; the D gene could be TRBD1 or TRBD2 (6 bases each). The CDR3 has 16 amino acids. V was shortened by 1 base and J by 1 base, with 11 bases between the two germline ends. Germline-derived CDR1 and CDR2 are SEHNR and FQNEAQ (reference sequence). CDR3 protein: CASSLGAGQSYNEQFF. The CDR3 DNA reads TGTGCCAGCAGCTTAGGGGCGGGACAATCCTACAATGAGCAGTTCTTC. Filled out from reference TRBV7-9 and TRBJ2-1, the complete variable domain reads DTGVSQNPRHKITKRGQNVTFRCDPISEHNRLYWYRQTLGQGPEFLTYFQNEAQLEKSRLLSDRFSAERPKGSFSTLEIQRTEQGDSAMYLCASSLGAGQSYNEQFFGPGTRLTVL.

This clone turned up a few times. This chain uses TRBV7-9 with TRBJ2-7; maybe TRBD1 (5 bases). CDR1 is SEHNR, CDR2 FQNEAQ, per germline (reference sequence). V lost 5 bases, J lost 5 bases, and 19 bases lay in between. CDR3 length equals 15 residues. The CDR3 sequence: CASSNYPGFLNEQYF. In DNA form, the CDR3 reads TGTGCCAGCAGCAATTACCCAGGGTTTCTAAACGAGCAGTACTTC.

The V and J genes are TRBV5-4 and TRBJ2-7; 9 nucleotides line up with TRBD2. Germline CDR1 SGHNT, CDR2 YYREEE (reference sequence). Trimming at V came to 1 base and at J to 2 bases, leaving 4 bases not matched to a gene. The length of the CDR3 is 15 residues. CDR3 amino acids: CASSLRLAATYEQYF. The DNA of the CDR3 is TGTGCCAGCAGCTTGCGACTAGCGGCTACCTACGAGCAGTACTTC.

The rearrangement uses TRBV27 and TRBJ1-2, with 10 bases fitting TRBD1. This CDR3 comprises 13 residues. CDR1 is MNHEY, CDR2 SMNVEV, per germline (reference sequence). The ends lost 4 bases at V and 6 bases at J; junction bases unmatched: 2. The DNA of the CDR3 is TGTGCCAGCAGTTGGGGACAGGGGAATGGCTACACCTTC. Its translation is CASSWGQGNGYTF.

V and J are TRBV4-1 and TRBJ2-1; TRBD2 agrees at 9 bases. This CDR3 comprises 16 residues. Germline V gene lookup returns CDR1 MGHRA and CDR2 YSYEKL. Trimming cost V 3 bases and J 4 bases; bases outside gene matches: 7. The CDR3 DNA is TGCGCCAGCAGCCAGCCCCCTAGCGGGGATTACAATGAGCAGTTCTTC. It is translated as CASSQPPSGDYNEQFF.

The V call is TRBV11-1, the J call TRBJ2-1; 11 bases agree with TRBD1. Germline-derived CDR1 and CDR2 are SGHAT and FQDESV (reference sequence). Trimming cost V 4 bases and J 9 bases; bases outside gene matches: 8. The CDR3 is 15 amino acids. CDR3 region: CASSSPGQGDGEQFF. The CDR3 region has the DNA TGTGCCAGCAGCTCCCCGGGACAGGGGGATGGTGAGCAGTTCTTC.

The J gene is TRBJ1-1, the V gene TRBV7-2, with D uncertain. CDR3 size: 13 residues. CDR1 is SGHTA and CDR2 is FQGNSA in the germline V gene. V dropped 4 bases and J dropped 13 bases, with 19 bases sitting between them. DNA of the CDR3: TGTGCCAGCAGCTCCCCTCAAAAGGGCAAGGGTTTCTTT. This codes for CASSSPQKGKGFF.

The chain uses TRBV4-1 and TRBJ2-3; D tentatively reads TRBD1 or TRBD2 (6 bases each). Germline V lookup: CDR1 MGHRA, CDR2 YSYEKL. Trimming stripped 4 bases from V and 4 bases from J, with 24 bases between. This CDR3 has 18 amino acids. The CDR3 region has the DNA TGCGCCAGCAGCCCTCCCCCCATTTTCGGGGGCCAGGCAGATACGCAGTATTTT. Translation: CASSPPPIFGGQADTQYF.

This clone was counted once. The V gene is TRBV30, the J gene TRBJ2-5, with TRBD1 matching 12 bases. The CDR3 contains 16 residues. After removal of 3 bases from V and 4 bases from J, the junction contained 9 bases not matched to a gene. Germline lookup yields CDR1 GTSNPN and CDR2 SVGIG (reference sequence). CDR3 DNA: TGTGCCTGGAGCCTCGGGACAGGGGGCGTGGGAGAGACCCAGTACTTC. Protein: CAWSLGTGGVGETQYF. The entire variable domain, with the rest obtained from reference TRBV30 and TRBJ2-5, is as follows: SQTIHQWPATLVQPVGSPLSLECTVEGTSNPNLYWYRQAAGRGLQLLFYSVGIGQISSEVPQNLSASRPQDRQFILSSKKLLLSDSGFYLCAWSLGTGGVGETQYFGPGTRLLVL.

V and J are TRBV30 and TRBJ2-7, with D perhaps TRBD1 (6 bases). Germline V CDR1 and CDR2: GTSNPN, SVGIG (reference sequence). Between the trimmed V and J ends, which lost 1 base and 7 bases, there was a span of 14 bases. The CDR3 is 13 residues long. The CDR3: CAWSDLRQAEQYF. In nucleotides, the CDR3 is TGTGCCTGGAGTGACCTCCGACAGGCAGAGCAGTACTTC.

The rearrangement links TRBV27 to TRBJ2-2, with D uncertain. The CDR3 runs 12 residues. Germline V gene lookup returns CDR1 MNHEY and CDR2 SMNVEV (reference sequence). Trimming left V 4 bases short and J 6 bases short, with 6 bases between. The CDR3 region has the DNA TGTGCCAGCAGTTCACATCCCGGGGAGCTGTTTTTT. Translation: CASSSHPGELFF.

Here the CDR3 reads CASTALIGQGVSDIQYF. In DNA, the CDR3 is TGTGCCAGCACCGCCCTTATCGGACAGGGAGTAAGTGACATTCAGTACTTC. The V and J genes are TRBV25-1 and TRBJ2-4, with 8 bases identical to TRBD1. Germline CDR1 and CDR2: MGHDK and SYGVNS. Unmatched junction bases numbered 19, after V lost 7 bases and J lost 8 bases. The CDR3 consists of 17 residues. The variable domain in full, completed from reference TRBV25-1 and TRBJ2-4, reads EADIYQTPRYLVIGTGKKITLECSQTMGHDKMYWYQQDPGMELHLIHYSYGVNSTEKGDLSSESTVSRIRTEHFPLTLESARPSHTSQYLCASTALIGQGVSDIQYFGAGTRLSVL.

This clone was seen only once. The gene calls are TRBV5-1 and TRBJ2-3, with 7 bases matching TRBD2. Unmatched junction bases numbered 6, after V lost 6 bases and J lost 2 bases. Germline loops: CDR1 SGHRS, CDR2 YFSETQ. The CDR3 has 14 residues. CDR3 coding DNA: TGCGCCAGCAAAGCGGGACTCAACACAGATACGCAGTATTTT. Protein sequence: CASKAGLNTDTQYF.

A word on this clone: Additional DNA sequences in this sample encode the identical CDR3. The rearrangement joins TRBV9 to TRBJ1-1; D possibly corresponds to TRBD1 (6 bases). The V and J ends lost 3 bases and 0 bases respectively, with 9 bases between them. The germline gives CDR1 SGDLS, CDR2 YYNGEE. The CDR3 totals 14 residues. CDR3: CASSARGVNTEAFF. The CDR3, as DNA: TGTGCCAGCAGCGCCAGGGGCGTGAACACTGAAGCTTTCTTT.

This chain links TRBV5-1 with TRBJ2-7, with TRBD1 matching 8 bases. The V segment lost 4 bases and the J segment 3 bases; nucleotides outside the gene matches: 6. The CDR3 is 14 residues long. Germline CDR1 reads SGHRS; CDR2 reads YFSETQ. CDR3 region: CASSRGDRGYEQYF. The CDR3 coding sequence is TGCGCCAGCAGCCGGGGAGACAGGGGCTACGAGCAGTACTTC. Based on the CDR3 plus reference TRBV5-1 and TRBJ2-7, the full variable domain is KAGVTQTPRYLIKTRGQQVTLSCSPISGHRSVSWYQQTPGQGLQFLFEYFSETQRNKGNFPGRFSGRQFSNSRSEMNVSTLELGDSALYLCASSRGDRGYEQYFGPGTRLTVT.

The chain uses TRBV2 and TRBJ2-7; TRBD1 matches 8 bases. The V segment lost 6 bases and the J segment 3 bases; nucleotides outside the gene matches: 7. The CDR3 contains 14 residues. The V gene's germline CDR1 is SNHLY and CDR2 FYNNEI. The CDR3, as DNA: TGTGCCAGCAGCGAATCGGGACAGGACTACGAGCAGTACTTC. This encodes CASSESGQDYEQYF.

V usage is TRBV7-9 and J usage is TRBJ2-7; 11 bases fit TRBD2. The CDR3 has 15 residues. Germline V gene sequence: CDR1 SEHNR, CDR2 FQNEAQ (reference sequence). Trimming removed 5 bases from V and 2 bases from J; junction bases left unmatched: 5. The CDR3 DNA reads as TGTGCCAGCAGCCCGGGACTAGCGGAACCCTACGAGCAGTACTTC. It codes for CASSPGLAEPYEQYF.

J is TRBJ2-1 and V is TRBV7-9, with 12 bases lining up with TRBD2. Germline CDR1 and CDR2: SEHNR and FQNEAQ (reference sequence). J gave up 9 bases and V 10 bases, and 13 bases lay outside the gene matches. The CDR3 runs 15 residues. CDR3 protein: CAISRPPSGRVEQFF. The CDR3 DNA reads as TGTGCCATCTCGAGGCCCCCTAGCGGGAGGGTTGAGCAGTTCTTC.

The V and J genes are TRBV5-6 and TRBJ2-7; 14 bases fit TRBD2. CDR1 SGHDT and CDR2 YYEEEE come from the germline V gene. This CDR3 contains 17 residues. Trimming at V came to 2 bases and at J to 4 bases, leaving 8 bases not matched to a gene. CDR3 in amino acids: CASSLKLGLAGEYEQYF. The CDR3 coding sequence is TGTGCCAGCAGCTTAAAACTGGGACTAGCGGGAGAGTACGAGCAGTACTTC. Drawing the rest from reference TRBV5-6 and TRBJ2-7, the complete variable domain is DAGVTQSPTHLIKTRGQQVTLRCSPKSGHDTVSWYQQALGQGPQFIFQYYEEEERQRGNFPDRFSGHQFPNYSSELNVNALLLGDSALYLCASSLKLGLAGEYEQYFGPGTRLTVT.

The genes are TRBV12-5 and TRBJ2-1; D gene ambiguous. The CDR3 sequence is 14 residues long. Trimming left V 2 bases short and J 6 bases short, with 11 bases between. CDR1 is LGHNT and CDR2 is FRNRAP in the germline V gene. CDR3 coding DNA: TGTGCTAGTGGTTTGTCGGAAGACCCCAATGAGCAGTTCTTC. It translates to CASGLSEDPNEQFF.

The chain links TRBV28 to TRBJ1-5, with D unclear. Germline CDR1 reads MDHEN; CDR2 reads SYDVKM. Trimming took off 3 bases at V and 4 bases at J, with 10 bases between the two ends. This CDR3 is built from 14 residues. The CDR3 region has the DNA TGTGCCAGCAGTTTCATTCCAGGAAATCAGCCCCAGCATTTT. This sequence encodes CASSFIPGNQPQHF.

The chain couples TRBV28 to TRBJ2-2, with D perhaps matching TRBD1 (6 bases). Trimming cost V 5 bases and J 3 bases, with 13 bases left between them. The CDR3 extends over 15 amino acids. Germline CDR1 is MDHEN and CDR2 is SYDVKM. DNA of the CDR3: TGTGCCAGCAGTCCAGGAACAGGGTACACCGGGGAGCTGTTTTTT. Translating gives CASSPGTGYTGELFF.

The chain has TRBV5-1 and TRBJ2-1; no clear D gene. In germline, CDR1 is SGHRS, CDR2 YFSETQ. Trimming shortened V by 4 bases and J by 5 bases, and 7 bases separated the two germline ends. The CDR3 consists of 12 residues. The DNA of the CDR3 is TGCGCCAGCAGCGCGGCGGACAATGAGCAGTTCTTC. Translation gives CASSAADNEQFF. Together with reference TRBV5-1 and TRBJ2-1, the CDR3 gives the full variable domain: KAGVTQTPRYLIKTRGQQVTLSCSPISGHRSVSWYQQTPGQGLQFLFEYFSETQRNKGNFPGRFSGRQFSNSRSEMNVSTLELGDSALYLCASSAADNEQFFGPGTRLTVL.

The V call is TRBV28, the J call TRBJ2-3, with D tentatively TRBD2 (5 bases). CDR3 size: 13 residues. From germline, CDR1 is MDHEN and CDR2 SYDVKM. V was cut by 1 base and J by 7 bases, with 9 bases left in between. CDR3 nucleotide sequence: TGTGCCAGCAGTTTATCGGAGCGGAATACGCAGTATTTT. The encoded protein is CASSLSERNTQYF.